A single sample is the source of the 17 T cell receptor beta chains below, sequenced in a study of regulatory T cells in long-lasting Graves disease. Sample time point: newly diagnosed GD, antithyroid drugs for less than 3 months. RNA extracted from PBMCs served as the sequencing template. Investigators prepared the TCR beta libraries by applying iRepertoire HTBI primers and Arm-PCR of CDR3 regions. One entry per CDR3 protein, called by TCRdb with MiXCR from the multiplex PCR reads. Among hundreds of thousands of distinct CDR3 sequences listed, 16% were seen once. These data also formed part of another study, on T cells in Graves' hyperthyroidism and ophthalmopathy.

The sample in question was peripheral blood mononuclear cells (PBMCs), obtained at new diagnosis, from a patient treated with antithyroid drugs. The receptors here all came from a woman in her twenties or thirties with Graves disease.

This clonotype has more than one count but fewer than ten. V is TRBV19 and J is TRBJ1-6; weak D call: TRBD1 (5 bases). Germline-derived CDR1 and CDR2 are LNHDA and SQIVND (reference sequence). The CDR3 totals 13 residues. The ends were cut back, 9 bases at V and 5 bases at J, with 11 bases in the middle. This chain's CDR3 is CASLEGHNSPLHF. In DNA form, the CDR3 reads TGTGCCAGCCTAGAGGGGCATAATTCACCCCTCCACTTT.

In its sample, this clonotype was seen many times. The chain uses TRBV9 and TRBJ2-3, with TRBD2 matching 13 bases. This CDR3 spans 16 amino acids. Germline CDR1 SGDLS, CDR2 YYNGEE. Trimming at V came to 4 bases and at J to 2 bases, leaving 4 bases not matched to a gene. The CDR3 region is CASSSGLAGATDTQYF. In DNA, the CDR3 is TGTGCCAGCAGCTCCGGACTAGCGGGAGCCACAGATACGCAGTATTTT.

This clonotype was seen a handful of times. The genes are TRBV7-3 and TRBJ2-2; D gene unclear. Germline V gene sequence: CDR1 SGHTA, CDR2 FQGTGA. The CDR3 runs 16 residues. Trimming took off 1 base at V and 0 bases at J, with 9 bases between the two ends. The CDR3 region is CASSLNGGPNTGELFF. The DNA for the CDR3 is TGTGCCAGCAGCTTAAATGGCGGTCCGAACACCGGGGAGCTGTTTTTT.

The V gene is TRBV2, the J gene TRBJ2-3; 8 bases are a match to TRBD2. In germline, CDR1 is SNHLY, CDR2 FYNNEI. V shed 7 bases, J shed 2 bases, and the junction held 11 bases outside the gene matches. The length of the CDR3 is 16 residues. The CDR3 sequence: CASTLLTTSATDTQYF. The CDR3 bases are TGTGCCAGCACCCTCCTAACGACTAGCGCCACAGATACGCAGTATTTT.

The chain couples TRBV7-2 to TRBJ2-4, with unresolved D. The V end lost 5 bases, the J end lost 0 bases, and 11 bases lay between the germline ends. Germline values: CDR1 SGHTA, CDR2 FQGNSA. The CDR3 is 15 residues long. The CDR3: CASSPGRRAKNIQYF. CDR3 bases: TGTGCCAGCAGCCCCGGACGTAGAGCCAAAAACATTCAGTACTTC. The variable domain in full, with the rest retrieved from reference TRBV7-2 and TRBJ2-4, is GAGVSQSPSNKVTEKGKDVELRCDPISGHTALYWYRQSLGQGLEFLIYFQGNSAPDKSGLPSDRFSAERTGGSVSTLTIQRTQQEDSAVYLCASSPGRRAKNIQYFGAGTRLSVL.

This clonotype was observed many times. The rearrangement links TRBV2 to TRBJ1-1; D not certain. The CDR3 runs to 14 residues. Germline V gene sequence: CDR1 SNHLY, CDR2 FYNNEI. V dropped 8 bases and J dropped 1 base, with 14 bases sitting between them. For the CDR3, the DNA is TGTGCCAGCCGGTCCCCGGAAGCGAACACTGAAGCTTTCTTT. Its protein is CASRSPEANTEAFF. Complete variable domain (other parts from reference TRBV2 and TRBJ1-1): EPEVTQTPSHQVTQMGQEVILRCVPISNHLYFYWYRQILGQKVEFLVSFYNNEISEKSEIFDDQFSVERPDGSNFTLKIRSTKLEDSAMYFCASRSPEANTEAFFGQGTRLTVV.

As for this clonotype: This may arise from a read error, as a much more abundant clone is one base away. The gene calls are TRBV6-2 or TRBV6-3 and TRBJ2-3; D unclear. The J call may be incorrect, as the DNA end agrees better with TRBJ1-1. The length of the CDR3 is 11 residues. Germline V CDR1 and CDR2: MNHEY, SVGEGT. The CDR3 nucleotides read TGTGCCAACAGTGAAGCAGATCCAGCTTTCTTT. Encoded protein: CANSEADPAFF.

This clonotype has at least ten counts. The chain is built from TRBV28 and TRBJ2-5, with 10 bases that match TRBD2. The V segment lost 6 bases and the J segment 11 bases; nucleotides outside the gene matches: 15. Per germline, CDR1 MDHEN and CDR2 SYDVKM. This CDR3 has 15 amino acids. The CDR3 spells CASSPQAGGPWKQYF. DNA for the CDR3: TGTGCCAGCAGCCCCCAAGCGGGAGGGCCGTGGAAGCAGTACTTC.

This sequence joins TRBV20-1 and TRBJ2-7; perhaps TRBD2 as D (5 bases). Trimming shortened V by 4 bases and J by 7 bases, and 20 bases separated the two germline ends. CDR1 and CDR2 from the germline V gene are DFQATT and SNEGSKA (reference sequence). This CDR3 spans 14 amino acids. The CDR3 protein is CSAIPLAGLEEQYF. CDR3 nucleotides: TGCAGTGCTATCCCCCTAGCAGGATTGGAAGAGCAGTACTTC.

This clonotype has just a few counts. The chain has TRBV27 and TRBJ1-5; D gene uncertain. The CDR3 covers 17 residues. Between the trimmed V and J ends, which lost 0 bases and 5 bases, there was a span of 17 bases. The V gene's germline CDR1 is MNHEY and CDR2 SMNVEV (reference sequence). CDR3 amino acids: CASSLSPYKGPDQPQHF. The CDR3 nucleotides are TGTGCCAGCAGTTTATCCCCCTACAAGGGCCCCGATCAGCCCCAGCATTTT.

The chain recombines TRBV18 with TRBJ2-2, with no clear D. The CDR3 totals 18 residues. Germline CDR1 is KGHSH and CDR2 is LQKENI. V was shortened by 0 bases and J by 3 bases, with 17 bases between the two germline ends. The CDR3 here is CASSPPNPGVRHTGELFF. DNA for the CDR3: TGTGCCAGCTCACCACCAAACCCTGGGGTCAGACACACCGGGGAGCTGTTTTTT.

This clonotype was counted many times. The V and J genes are TRBV7-9 and TRBJ2-1, with D uncertain. The CDR3 extends over 15 amino acids. Between the trimmed V and J ends, which lost 0 bases and 0 bases, there was a span of 6 bases. Germline loops: CDR1 SEHNR, CDR2 FQNEAQ (reference sequence). CDR3 sequence: CASSLAASSYNEQFF. For the CDR3, the DNA is TGTGCCAGCAGCTTAGCGGCAAGCTCCTACAATGAGCAGTTCTTC.

V and J are TRBV6-1 and TRBJ2-1; perhaps TRBD1 as D (5 bases). Germline CDR1 MNHNS, CDR2 SASEGT. The CDR3 is made up of 15 amino acids. Trimming cost V 5 bases and J 4 bases, with 15 bases left between them. The CDR3 DNA reads TGTGCCAGCAGTCTGCCTCAGGGAATGTACAATGAGCAGTTCTTC. Protein: CASSLPQGMYNEQFF.

This clonotype was counted only a few times. The chain combines TRBV16 with TRBJ2-1; D gene uncertain. CDR1 and CDR2 (germline): KGHSY, FQNENV. V was trimmed by 4 bases and J by 9 bases, leaving 7 bases between them. The CDR3 is 11 residues long. The DNA of the CDR3 is TGTGCCAGCAGCCCCAATAGTGAGCAGTTCTTC. It codes for CASSPNSEQFF.

This clonotype has a count of ten or more. The V gene is TRBV7-3, the J gene TRBJ1-2, with TRBD1 matching over 10 bases. The V and J ends lost 5 bases and 4 bases, in that order; junction bases with no gene match: 7. Germline V lookup: CDR1 SGHTA, CDR2 FQGTGA. There are 15 residues in the CDR3. Here the CDR3 reads CASSPQGQGTYGYTF. DNA for the CDR3: TGTGCCAGCAGCCCCCAGGGACAGGGGACCTATGGCTACACCTTC.

This clonotype was picked up a small number of times. The chain carries TRBV27 and TRBJ2-5, with D perhaps TRBD2 (5 bases). This CDR3 has 15 amino acids. The germline V gene encodes CDR1 MNHEY and CDR2 SMNVEV (reference sequence). The germline V and J ends were trimmed by 10 bases and 7 bases, with 25 bases remaining between them. The CDR3 is CATAKDSRTASTQYF. The CDR3 DNA reads as TGTGCCACCGCAAAGGACTCACGAACAGCGTCGACCCAGTACTTC.

This clonotype was recorded a few times. The rearrangement uses TRBV3-1 and TRBJ2-1; 10 nucleotides match TRBD1. This CDR3 comprises 16 residues. Germline CDR1 reads LGHDT; CDR2 reads YNNKEL (reference sequence). V was clipped by 3 bases and J by 8 bases; unmatched bases: 10. CDR3 coding DNA: TGTGCCAGCAGCCAGGATGACAGGGGGCGTATTCATGAGCAGTTCTTC. The encoded protein is CASSQDDRGRIHEQFF.